The 5 T cell receptor beta chains below come from one sample, sequenced in a study of cytomegalovirus exposure and HLA in healthy donors. Vbeta (60) and Jbeta (13) primers were used in the PCR. Generated by immunoSEQ multiplex PCR, the TCRdb table keeps only in-frame clones and is missing some. The sample has hundreds of thousands of clones, 82% seen once; the top ten hold 4.5% to 7%. The sample consisted of PBMCs. These receptors were obtained from a man aged 40-50 years in good health and CMV-seropositive.

The CDR3 reads CASSDTNTEAFF. The CDR3 nucleotides are TGTGCCAGCAGTGACACAAACACTGAAGCTTTCTTT. The rearrangement uses TRBV25-1 and TRBJ1-1; D gene ambiguous. Germline V lookup: CDR1 MGHDK, CDR2 SYGVNS. V was trimmed by 3 bases and J by 2 bases, leaving 4 bases between them. The CDR3 is made up of 12 amino acids.

The chain carries TRBV18 and TRBJ1-2; no firm D call. Trimming stripped 2 bases from V and 5 bases from J, with 9 bases between. The germline CDR1 and CDR2 sequences are KGHSH and LQKENI. The CDR3 loop spans 13 amino acids. The CDR3 sequence: CASSPEQKYGYTF. CDR3 sequence (DNA): TGTGCCAGCTCACCAGAACAGAAATATGGCTACACCTTC. The whole variable domain, remainder taken from reference TRBV18 and TRBJ1-2, is NAGVMQNPRHLVRRRGQEARLRCSPMKGHSHVYWYRQLPEEGLKFMVYLQKENIIDESGMPKERFSAEFPKEGPSILRIQQVVRGDSAAYFCASSPEQKYGYTFGSGTRLTVV.

The V gene is TRBV7-9, the J gene TRBJ2-2; 12 bases fit TRBD2. Germline loops: CDR1 SEHNR, CDR2 FQNEAQ (reference sequence). The J segment lost 6 bases and the V segment lost 4 bases, leaving 6 bases of the junction unmatched. The CDR3 is 16 amino acids. CDR3 sequence: CASSSLAGGPPGELFF. CDR3 in DNA: TGTGCCAGCAGCTCCCTAGCGGGAGGGCCCCCCGGGGAGCTGTTTTTT. Filled out from reference TRBV7-9 and TRBJ2-2, the complete variable domain reads DTGVSQNPRHKITKRGQNVTFRCDPISEHNRLYWYRQTLGQGPEFLTYFQNEAQLEKSRLLSDRFSAERPKGSFSTLEIQRTEQGDSAMYLCASSSLAGGPPGELFFGEGSRLTVL.

This clone was recorded only once. The chain links TRBV9 to TRBJ2-1; 7 bases are a match to TRBD2. Unmatched junction bases numbered 10, after V lost 1 base and J lost 0 bases. CDR1 is SGDLS and CDR2 is YYNGEE in the germline V gene. CDR3 length: 18 amino acids. DNA for the CDR3: TGTGCCAGCAGCGTAAAGGCGGGGGTGGAAAGCTCCTACAATGAGCAGTTCTTC. Protein: CASSVKAGVESSYNEQFF.

This chain connects TRBV7-8 to TRBJ2-2; TRBD2 aligns across 8 bases. Looked up from germline, CDR1 is SGHVS and CDR2 is FQNEAQ. The trim removed 8 bases at V and 4 bases at J, leaving 9 bases unmatched. The CDR3 is 15 amino acids. CDR3 region: CASPHGLAGTGELFF. The CDR3 bases are TGTGCCAGCCCCCATGGGCTAGCGGGCACCGGGGAGCTGTTTTTT.